Detailed here is one T cell receptor (beta chain). The sample belongs to a study of response to subunit inactivated influenza vaccine. CDR1 is ENHRY, CDR2 SYGVKD, per germline. The CDR3 is made up of 13 amino acids. The V gene lost 6 bases and the J gene lost 9 bases, with 15 bases spanning the gap. TCRdb re-called the RT-PCR reads with MiXCR, one entry per CDR3 protein. The sample has 250,000 to 350,000 distinct CDR3 sequences, around 22% seen once. The sample in question was PBMCs from blood, obtained 21 months after vaccination. This receptor was obtained from a man aged 45 to 75 who received an inactivated influenza vaccine. V and J are TRBV10-3 and TRBJ2-1; D gene ambiguous. The CDR3 loop reads CAISPTPSPEQFF. In DNA form, the CDR3 reads TGTGCCATCAGCCCGACCCCCTCTCCTGAGCAGTTCTTC.